A single sample gave rise to the 26 T cell receptor beta chains below, sequenced in a study of cytomegalovirus exposure and HLA in healthy donors (dated by TCRdb to about 2017). Library preparation was by the immunoSEQ multiplex PCR assay. For the multiplex PCR, a mixture combining 60 forward primers for TCR Vbeta segments and 13 reverse primers for TCR Jbeta segments was used. What TCRdb holds here is the immuneACCESS table cut down to in-frame rearrangements. Part of the clones is not present; checked against another copy, under half of the missing clones reflect an unresolved V gene, and the others are unexplained. Counted in this sample were about 77,000 clones; 78% of them appeared once. The top ten hold approximately 1.6% of the sample. Source material: PBMCs. The receptors here all came from a man between 40 and 49 years old in good health and CMV-seronegative.

The V gene is TRBV15, the J gene TRBJ2-2; TRBD2 matches 8 bases. Trimming at V came to 2 bases and at J to 7 bases, leaving 6 bases not matched to a gene. This CDR3 contains 15 residues. The germline V gene encodes CDR1 LNHNV and CDR2 YYDKDF (reference sequence). CDR3 in DNA: TGTGCCACCAGCAGACCCAGCGGGAGAGGCGGGGAGCTGTTTTTT. Translated: CATSRPSGRGGELFF.

About this clone: The sample holds other DNA sequences that translate to the same CDR3. The chain recombines TRBV19 with TRBJ1-1; possibly TRBD1 for D (5 bases). Germline V CDR1 and CDR2: LNHDA, SQIVND (reference sequence). This CDR3 region has 13 residues. Trimming took off 5 bases at V and 1 base at J, with 8 bases between the two ends. The DNA of the CDR3 is TGTGCCAGTAGTCGGCAGGGGAACACTGAAGCTTTCTTT. It codes for CASSRQGNTEAFF.

The chain has TRBV19 and TRBJ1-5, with 11 bases fitting TRBD1. Germline V gene data show CDR1 as LNHDA and CDR2 as SQIVND (reference sequence). The V gene end was trimmed by 8 bases and the J gene end by 7 bases; junction bases not matched to a gene: 10. This CDR3 has 15 residues. Written as DNA, the CDR3 is TGTGCCAGTGTACCCGTGGGACAGGGGGACCAGCCCCAGCATTTT. It codes for CASVPVGQGDQPQHF.

This clone was counted a single time. The chain recombines TRBV7-8 with TRBJ1-2, with D possibly matching TRBD1 (5 bases). V was trimmed by 4 bases and J by 7 bases, leaving 19 bases between them. The CDR3 runs to 15 residues. Germline CDR1 SGHVS, CDR2 FQNEAQ. The CDR3: CASSSGHGPYGGYTF. The CDR3 DNA sequence: TGTGCCAGCAGCTCCGGACACGGACCCTACGGTGGCTACACCTTC.

The chain recombines TRBV5-1 with TRBJ2-1; 10 nucleotides match TRBD2. There are 15 residues in the CDR3. Germline V gene sequence: CDR1 SGHRS, CDR2 YFSETQ. V was pared by 2 bases and J by 5 bases, with 4 bases of the junction left unmatched. The DNA for the CDR3 is TGCGCCAGCAGCTTTCGACTAGCGGGTAACAATGAGCAGTTCTTC. It translates to CASSFRLAGNNEQFF.

As concerns this clone: One end of the junction is discordant with germline, which a read error may explain. The gene calls are TRBV7-9 and TRBJ2-5; 7 nucleotides line up with TRBD2. This CDR3 has 15 amino acids. Germline CDR1 reads SEHNR; CDR2 reads FQNEAQ (reference sequence). CDR3 DNA sequence: TGTTCCAGCCTTACCCAGGGAGGGCCCTTGGAGACCCAGTACTTC. Residues: CSSLTQGGPLETQYF.

This chain joins TRBV5-1 and TRBJ2-3; 10 positions agree with TRBD2. Trimming at V came to 2 bases and at J to 0 bases, leaving 12 bases not matched to a gene. This CDR3 spans 19 amino acids. The germline gives CDR1 SGHRS, CDR2 YFSETQ. CDR3 coding DNA: TGCGCCAGCAGCTTCCTTACACAAGGACTAGCGGCTAGCACAGATACGCAGTATTTT. Its translation: CASSFLTQGLAASTDTQYF.

This clone occurred a few times. The chain employs TRBV28 and TRBJ2-3, with 10 bases aligning to TRBD2. The V segment lost 1 base and the J segment 6 bases; nucleotides outside the gene matches: 7. The germline V gene encodes CDR1 MDHEN and CDR2 SYDVKM. The length of the CDR3 is 16 residues. Here the CDR3 reads CASSLSLAGAGDTQYF. The CDR3 nucleotides are TGTGCCAGCAGTTTATCTCTAGCGGGAGCCGGGGATACGCAGTATTTT.

The CDR3 sequence: CAWGDRVNTEAFF. DNA of the CDR3: TGTGCCTGGGGCGACAGGGTGAACACTGAAGCTTTCTTT. V gene TRBV30 combines with J gene TRBJ1-1; TRBD1 matches at 7 bases. The germline V gene has CDR1 GTSNPN and CDR2 SVGIG (reference sequence). V dropped 5 bases and J dropped 0; count of bases not matched to a gene: 3. The CDR3 sequence is 13 residues long.

This clone came up a few times. The chain has TRBV7-8 and TRBJ2-7; D might be TRBD1 (5 bases). V was shortened by 1 base and J by 3 bases, with 16 bases between the two germline ends. The germline V gene has CDR1 SGHVS and CDR2 FQNEAQ. This CDR3 has 16 amino acids. The CDR3, as DNA: TGTGCCAGCAGCTTAGGGGCCAGGGCGAAAAACTACGAGCAGTACTTC. This gives the protein CASSLGARAKNYEQYF. Filled out from reference TRBV7-8 and TRBJ2-7, the complete variable domain reads GAGVSQSPRYKVAKRGQDVALRCDPISGHVSLFWYQQALGQGPEFLTYFQNEAQLDKSGLPSDRFFAERPEGSVSTLKIQRTQQEDSAVYLCASSLGARAKNYEQYFGPGTRLTVT.

The rearrangement links TRBV15 to TRBJ2-7, with a possible D match to TRBD1 (6 bases). Trimming stripped 4 bases from V and 7 bases from J, with 14 bases between. The CDR3 loop spans 13 amino acids. Germline V gives CDR1 LNHNV, CDR2 YYDKDF (reference sequence). The CDR3 coding sequence is TGTGCCACCAGCATCGCAGGGGCCGGTGAGCAGTACTTC. This encodes CATSIAGAGEQYF.

The chain couples TRBV6-6 to TRBJ1-5; possibly TRBD1 for D (5 bases). The CDR3 runs 16 residues. Germline CDR1 and CDR2: MNHNY and SVGAGI (reference sequence). The germline V and J ends were trimmed by 2 bases and 4 bases, with 15 bases remaining between them. CDR3: CASSYDVRTTNQPQHF. CDR3 nucleotide sequence: TGTGCCAGCAGTTACGACGTCCGGACAACGAATCAGCCCCAGCATTTT.

The rearrangement uses TRBV7-2 and TRBJ2-7, with D perhaps TRBD2 (6 bases). CDR1 is SGHTA, CDR2 FQGNSA, per germline. Trimming cost V 5 bases and J 7 bases, with 27 bases left between them. The CDR3 has 17 residues. This CDR3 reads CASSAQGGGRRYREQYF. The CDR3 nucleotides are TGTGCCAGCAGCGCGCAGGGAGGTGGGCGCCGTTACAGAGAGCAGTACTTC.

This clone was picked up a small number of times. The chain's CDR3 is CASSQVGLARHEQYF. CDR3 DNA sequence: TGTGCCAGCAGCCAAGTAGGGCTAGCTCGCCACGAGCAGTACTTC. The chain employs TRBV14 and TRBJ2-5, with D tentatively TRBD2 (5 bases). TRBJ2-7 matches the DNA end more closely, so the J call is doubtful. CDR3 size: 15 residues. Germline loops: CDR1 SGHDN, CDR2 FVKESK.

This clone was seen once. CDR3 protein: CATTPGKGSNQPQHF. In DNA, the CDR3 is TGTGCCACCACACCAGGGAAAGGTAGCAATCAGCCCCAGCATTTT. The genes are TRBV6-1 and TRBJ1-5; D might be TRBD1 (5 bases). The CDR3 is 15 residues long. Germline CDR1 is MNHNS and CDR2 is SASEGT. V lost 10 bases to trimming and J lost 0 bases, with 16 bases between them.

DNA of the CDR3: TGCAGCGTTGAACGACAGGCTGAAGAGACCCAGTACTTC. Protein product: CSVERQAEETQYF. The chain combines TRBV29-1 with TRBJ2-5, with TRBD1 as a possible D gene (6 bases). V lost 2 bases to trimming and J lost 3 bases, with 10 bases between them. The CDR3 has 13 amino acids. The V gene's germline CDR1 is SQVTM and CDR2 ANQGSEA. The full variable domain, in which reference TRBV29-1 and TRBJ2-5 provide the parts outside the CDR3, is SAVISQKPSRDICQRGTSLTIQCQVDSQVTMMFWYRQQPGQSLTLIATANQGSEATYESGFVIDKFPISRPNLTFSTLTVSNMSPEDSSIYLCSVERQAEETQYFGPGTRLLVL.

This clone appeared a single time. The J gene is TRBJ1-5, the V gene TRBV18, with TRBD1 identical over 10 bases. This CDR3 is built from 14 residues. V shed 6 bases, J shed 11 bases, and the junction held 10 bases outside the gene matches. Germline V lookup: CDR1 KGHSH, CDR2 LQKENI. The CDR3 DNA reads TGTGCCAGCTCCCGGGACAGGGGAGGTGGGGCCCAGCATTTT. Protein sequence: CASSRDRGGGAQHF.

This clone came up a few times. This chain uses TRBV28 with TRBJ2-4; TRBD2 matches 13 bases. Germline V gene data show CDR1 as MDHEN and CDR2 as SYDVKM. The CDR3 covers 15 residues. J gave up 9 bases and V 5 bases, and 7 bases lay outside the gene matches. CDR3 nucleotide sequence: TGTGCCAGCAGTGGACTAGCGGGAGTCGGGGGCATTCAGTACTTC. Protein product: CASSGLAGVGGIQYF.

V gene TRBV6-1 combines with J gene TRBJ2-1; D unclear. This CDR3 is built from 13 residues. Germline CDR1 MNHNS, CDR2 SASEGT. The ends were cut back, 1 base at V and 7 bases at J, with 8 bases in the middle. As DNA, the CDR3 is TGTGCCAGCAGTGAAGATTGGCGGAATGAGCAGTTCTTC. Translated, it gives CASSEDWRNEQFF.

The V gene is TRBV5-1, the J gene TRBJ1-1; D gene uncertain. From germline, CDR1 is SGHRS and CDR2 YFSETQ. Trimming removed 1 base at V and 4 bases at J, with 11 bases between. There are 14 residues in the CDR3. The CDR3 coding sequence is TGCGCCAGCAGCTTGCTCGGGGTAGGCACTGAAGCTTTCTTT. Amino acid sequence: CASSLLGVGTEAFF. The full variable domain, in which reference TRBV5-1 and TRBJ1-1 provide the parts outside the CDR3, is KAGVTQTPRYLIKTRGQQVTLSCSPISGHRSVSWYQQTPGQGLQFLFEYFSETQRNKGNFPGRFSGRQFSNSRSEMNVSTLELGDSALYLCASSLLGVGTEAFFGQGTRLTVV.

V and J are TRBV20-1 and TRBJ2-7; D ambiguous. V was trimmed by 0 bases and J by 4 bases, leaving 4 bases between them. The CDR3 is 11 residues long. Germline V gives CDR1 DFQATT, CDR2 SNEGSKA (reference sequence). The chain's CDR3 is CSAREIYEQYF. DNA of the CDR3: TGCAGTGCTAGAGAAATATACGAGCAGTACTTC.

The chain recombines TRBV5-1 with TRBJ2-7; a weak D match, TRBD2 (6 bases). The CDR3 spans 15 residues. Germline V CDR1 and CDR2: SGHRS, YFSETQ. With 3 bases removed from V and 2 bases from J, the gap between germline ends came to 15 bases. The CDR3 here is CASSSGVRFAYEQYF. The CDR3 coding sequence is TGCGCCAGCAGCTCGGGGGTACGATTCGCCTACGAGCAGTACTTC.

The CDR3 loop is CASSLRSSDYNEQFF. In nucleotides, the CDR3 is TGTGCCAGCAGCTTACGATCTAGTGATTACAATGAGCAGTTCTTC. The V gene is TRBV11-1, the J gene TRBJ2-1; D is unclear. V gave up 2 bases and J gave up 4 bases, with 12 bases separating them. The CDR3 length is 15 residues. Germline V gene lookup returns CDR1 SGHAT and CDR2 FQDESV (reference sequence).

This chain joins TRBV7-3 and TRBJ2-7; D may be TRBD2 (5 bases). Germline V gene lookup returns CDR1 SGHTA and CDR2 FQGTGA. CDR3 size: 15 residues. Trimming shortened V by 2 bases and J by 7 bases, and 18 bases separated the two germline ends. CDR3 nucleotides: TGTGCCAGCAGCTTAGTCCTAGCCCACCTCGGGGAGCAGTACTTC. It specifies CASSLVLAHLGEQYF.

The gene calls are TRBV7-8 and TRBJ2-7; 7 positions match TRBD2. Germline CDR1 SGHVS, CDR2 FQNEAQ. The trim removed 8 bases at V and 6 bases at J, leaving 10 bases unmatched. The CDR3 spans 13 residues. The CDR3 loop reads CASSLGWEGEQYF. CDR3 nucleotides: TGTGCCAGCTCCTTGGGGTGGGAGGGCGAGCAGTACTTC.

The rearrangement links TRBV2 to TRBJ2-6, with a tentative D call TRBD2 (6 bases). The CDR3 is 15 residues long. Germline V lookup: CDR1 SNHLY, CDR2 FYNNEI. Trimming pared 7 bases from V and 0 bases from J, leaving 10 bases between. CDR3 nucleotides: TGTGCCAGCACTAGCGAGAGCTCTGGGGCCAACGTCCTGACTTTC. This gives the protein CASTSESSGANVLTF.